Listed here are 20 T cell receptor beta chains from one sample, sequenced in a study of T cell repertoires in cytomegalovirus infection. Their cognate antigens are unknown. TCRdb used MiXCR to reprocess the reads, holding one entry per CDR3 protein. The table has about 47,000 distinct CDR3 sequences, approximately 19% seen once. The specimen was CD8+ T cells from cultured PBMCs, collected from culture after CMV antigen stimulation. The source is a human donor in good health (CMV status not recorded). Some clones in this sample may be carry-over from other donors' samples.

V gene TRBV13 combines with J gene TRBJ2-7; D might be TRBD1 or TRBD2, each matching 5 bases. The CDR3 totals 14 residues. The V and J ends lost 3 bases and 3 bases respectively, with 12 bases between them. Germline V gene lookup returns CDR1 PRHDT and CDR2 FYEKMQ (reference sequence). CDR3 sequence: CASSFQTGRYEQYF. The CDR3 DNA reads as TGTGCCAGCAGCTTTCAGACGGGGCGCTACGAGCAGTACTTC.

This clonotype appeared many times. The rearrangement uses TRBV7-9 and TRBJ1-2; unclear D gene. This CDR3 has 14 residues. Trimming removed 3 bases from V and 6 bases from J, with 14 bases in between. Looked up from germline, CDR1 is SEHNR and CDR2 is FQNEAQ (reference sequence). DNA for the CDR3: TGTGCCAGCAGCTTTCCCCTAGCCGTAAATGGCTACACCTTC. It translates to CASSFPLAVNGYTF.

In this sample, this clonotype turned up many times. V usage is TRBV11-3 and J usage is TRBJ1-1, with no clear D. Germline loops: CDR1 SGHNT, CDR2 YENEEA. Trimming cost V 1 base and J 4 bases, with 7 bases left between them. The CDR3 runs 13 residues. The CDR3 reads CASSLAPSTEAFF. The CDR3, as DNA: TGTGCCAGCAGCTTAGCCCCCTCCACTGAAGCTTTCTTT.

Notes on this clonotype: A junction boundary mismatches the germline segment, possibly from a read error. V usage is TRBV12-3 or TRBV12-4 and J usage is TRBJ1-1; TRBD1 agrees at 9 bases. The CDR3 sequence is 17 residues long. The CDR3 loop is CVSSARDRDASNTEAFF. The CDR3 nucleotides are TGTGTCAGCAGTGCTCGGGACAGGGACGCCTCGAACACTGAAGCTTTCTTT.

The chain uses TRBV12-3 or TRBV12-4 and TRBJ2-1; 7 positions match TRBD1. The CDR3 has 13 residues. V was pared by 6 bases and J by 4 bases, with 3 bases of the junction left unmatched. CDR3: CASSGQVYNEQFF. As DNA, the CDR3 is TGTGCCAGCAGCGGACAGGTATACAATGAGCAGTTCTTC.

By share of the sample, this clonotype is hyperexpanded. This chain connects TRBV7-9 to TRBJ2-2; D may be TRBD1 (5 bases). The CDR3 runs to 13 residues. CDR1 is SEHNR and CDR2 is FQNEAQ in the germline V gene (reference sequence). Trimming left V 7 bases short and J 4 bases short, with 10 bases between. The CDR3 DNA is TGTGCCAGCAACCCGACAGTCACCGGGGAGCTGTTTTTT. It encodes CASNPTVTGELFF.

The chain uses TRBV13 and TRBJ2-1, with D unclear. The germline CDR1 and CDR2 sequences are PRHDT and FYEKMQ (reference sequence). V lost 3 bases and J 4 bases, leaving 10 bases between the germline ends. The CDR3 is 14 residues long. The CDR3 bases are TGTGCCAGCAGCTTCGATGGAAATTACAATGAGCAGTTCTTC. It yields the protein CASSFDGNYNEQFF. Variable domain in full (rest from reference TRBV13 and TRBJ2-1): AAGVIQSPRHLIKEKRETATLKCYPIPRHDTVYWYQQGPGQDPQFLISFYEKMQSDKGSIPDRFSAQQFSDYHSELNMSSLELGDSALYFCASSFDGNYNEQFFGPGTRLTVL.

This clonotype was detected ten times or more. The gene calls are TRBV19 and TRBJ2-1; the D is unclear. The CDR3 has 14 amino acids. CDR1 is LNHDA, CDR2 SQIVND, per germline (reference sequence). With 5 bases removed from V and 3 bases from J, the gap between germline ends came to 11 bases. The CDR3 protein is CASSPSTGYNEQFF. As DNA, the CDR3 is TGTGCCAGTAGTCCGTCGACGGGCTACAATGAGCAGTTCTTC.

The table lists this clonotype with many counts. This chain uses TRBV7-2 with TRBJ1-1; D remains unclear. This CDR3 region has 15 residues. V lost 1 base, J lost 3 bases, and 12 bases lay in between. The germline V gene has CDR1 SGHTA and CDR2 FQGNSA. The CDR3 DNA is TGTGCCAGCAGCTTAGGGCCAGTCGGAGACACTGAAGCTTTCTTT. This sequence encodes CASSLGPVGDTEAFF.

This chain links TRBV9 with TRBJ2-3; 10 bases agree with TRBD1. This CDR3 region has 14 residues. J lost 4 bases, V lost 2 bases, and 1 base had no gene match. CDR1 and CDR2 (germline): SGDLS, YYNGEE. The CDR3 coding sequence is TGTGCCAGCAGCGTGGGGACAGGGGCAGATACGCAGTATTTT. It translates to CASSVGTGADTQYF.

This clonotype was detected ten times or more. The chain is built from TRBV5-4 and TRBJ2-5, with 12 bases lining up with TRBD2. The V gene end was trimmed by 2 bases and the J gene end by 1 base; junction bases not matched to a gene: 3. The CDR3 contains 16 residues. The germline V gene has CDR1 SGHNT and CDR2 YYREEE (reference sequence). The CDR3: CASSLGLAGIQETQYF. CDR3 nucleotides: TGTGCCAGCAGCTTAGGACTAGCGGGAATCCAAGAGACCCAGTACTTC.

The CDR3 protein is CASSVDGTGGPGELFF. The CDR3 nucleotides read TGTGCCAGCAGCGTAGATGGGACAGGGGGCCCCGGGGAGCTGTTTTTT. This sequence joins TRBV9 and TRBJ2-2; 12 bases map to TRBD1. This CDR3 contains 16 residues. J gave up 6 bases and V 0 bases, and 3 bases lay outside the gene matches. CDR1 and CDR2 from the germline V gene are SGDLS and YYNGEE.

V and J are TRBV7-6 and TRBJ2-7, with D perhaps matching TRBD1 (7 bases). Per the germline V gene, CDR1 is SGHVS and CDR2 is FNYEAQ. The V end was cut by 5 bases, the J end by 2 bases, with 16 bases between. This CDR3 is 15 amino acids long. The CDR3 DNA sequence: TGTGCCAGCAGCAACCTTGGCGGGACAGCCTACGAGCAGTACTTC. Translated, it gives CASSNLGGTAYEQYF.

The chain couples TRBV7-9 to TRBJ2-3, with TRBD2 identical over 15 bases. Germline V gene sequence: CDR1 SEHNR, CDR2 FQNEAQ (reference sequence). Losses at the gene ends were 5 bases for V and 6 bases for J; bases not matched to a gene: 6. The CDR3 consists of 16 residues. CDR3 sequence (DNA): TGTGCCAGCAGCGACAGGACTAGCGGGAGGGTTGATACGCAGTATTTT. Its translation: CASSDRTSGRVDTQYF.

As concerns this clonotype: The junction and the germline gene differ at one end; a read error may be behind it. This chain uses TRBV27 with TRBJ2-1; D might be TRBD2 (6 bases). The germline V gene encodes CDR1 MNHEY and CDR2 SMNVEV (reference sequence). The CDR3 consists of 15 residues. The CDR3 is CASSFSGVDYNEQFF. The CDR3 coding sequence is TGTGCCAGCAGTTTTTCGGGAGTAGACTACAATGAGCAGTTCTTT.

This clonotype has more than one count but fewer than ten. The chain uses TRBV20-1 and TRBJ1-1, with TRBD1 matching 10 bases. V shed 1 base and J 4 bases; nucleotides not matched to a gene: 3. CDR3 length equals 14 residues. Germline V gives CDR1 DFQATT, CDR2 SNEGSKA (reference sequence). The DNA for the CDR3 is TGCAGTGCTAGAGCCGGGACAGGGGTCACTGAAGCTTTCTTT. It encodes CSARAGTGVTEAFF.

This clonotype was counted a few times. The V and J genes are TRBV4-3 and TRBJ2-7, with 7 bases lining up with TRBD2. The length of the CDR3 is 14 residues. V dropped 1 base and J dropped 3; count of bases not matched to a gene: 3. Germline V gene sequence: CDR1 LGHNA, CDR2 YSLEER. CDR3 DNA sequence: TGCGCCAGCAGCCAAGCGGGGGGAGGCTACGAGCAGTACTTC. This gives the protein CASSQAGGGYEQYF.

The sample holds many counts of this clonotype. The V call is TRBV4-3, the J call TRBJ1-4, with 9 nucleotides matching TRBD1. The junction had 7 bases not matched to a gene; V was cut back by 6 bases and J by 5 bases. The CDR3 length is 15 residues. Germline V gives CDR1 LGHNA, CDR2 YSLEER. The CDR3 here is CASSLSGTGNEKLFF. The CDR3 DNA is TGCGCCAGCAGTCTTTCCGGGACAGGGAATGAAAAACTGTTTTTT.

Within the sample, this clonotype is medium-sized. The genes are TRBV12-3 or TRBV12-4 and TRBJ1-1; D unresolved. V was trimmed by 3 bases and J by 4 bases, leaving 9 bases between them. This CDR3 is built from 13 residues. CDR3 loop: CASSLGQATEAFF. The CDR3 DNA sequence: TGTGCCAGCAGTTTGGGCCAAGCCACTGAAGCTTTCTTT.

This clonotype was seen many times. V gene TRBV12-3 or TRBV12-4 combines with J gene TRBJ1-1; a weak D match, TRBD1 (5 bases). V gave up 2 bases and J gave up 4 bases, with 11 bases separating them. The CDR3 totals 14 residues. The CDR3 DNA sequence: TGTGCCAGCAGTTTAAGGGGCGGCGTCACTGAAGCTTTCTTT. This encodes CASSLRGGVTEAFF.